Below, one TCR beta chain is given with its context. The target antigen is unknown. cDNA reverse transcribed from extracted RNA served as the sequencing template. The method was immunoSEQ multiplex PCR; TCRdb's version includes in-frame clones alone and lacks a portion of them. Here the sample spans some 7,000 clones, roughly 67% being singletons. Treatment of the sample: oral pan-JAK inhibitor, 5-10 mg twice daily. Specimens obtained from alopecia areata patients comprised lesional scalp punch biopsies and peripheral blood. The sample belongs to a study of CD8+ T cells in alopecia areata. Study background: The drug, oral tofacitinib, was given to treated patients at 5 to 10 mg twice daily. For 6 to 18 months, tofacitinib was taken, and 6 months off drug followed. Overall study results and limits: It was less clear whether patients shared TCRs than it was in mice, possibly because of HLA. In scalp, tofacitinib significantly decreased clonality and expanded CD8+ clones among the top 100.

The CDR3 runs 14 residues. Trimming removed 0 bases at V and 8 bases at J, with 12 bases between. CDR1 is SGHRS, CDR2 YFSETQ, per germline. The material was skin, obtained at week 4, from a patient treated with tofacitinib. This rearrangement joins TRBV5-1 to TRBJ2-4; TRBD2 might be the D (6 bases). This clonotype was obtained from a human donor with alopecia areata. CDR3 residues: CASSLAGVWDIQYF. The CDR3 DNA sequence: TGCGCCAGCAGCTTGGCGGGGGTATGGGACATTCAGTACTTC.